This T cell receptor beta chain was sequenced during a study of radiotherapy plus CTLA-4 blockade in lung cancer. Looking at the study overall: Of the patients, 15% to 20% showed objective responses and 31% attained disease control. Points from the study as a whole: It was early blood T cell clone dynamics, with interferon-beta, that reportedly best predicted response.

The method was immunoSEQ multiplex PCR; TCRdb's version includes in-frame clones alone and lacks a portion of them. The sample records tens of thousands of clones, about 70% being singletons. This clone was recorded once. Its specificity is not known. Chemo-refractory metastatic non-small-cell lung cancer patients received focal radiation with ipilimumab CTLA-4 blockade. The material sequenced was peripheral blood, taken from a patient treated with radiotherapy plus ipilimumab. The clonotype comes from a human donor with non-small cell lung cancer who had stable disease on radiotherapy plus ipilimumab.

In DNA form, the CDR3 reads TGTGCCAGCAGGTTGCGAGGGACCGGGGAGCTGTTTTTT. Amino acid sequence: CASRLRGTGELFF. This chain uses TRBV2 with TRBJ2-2, with D possibly matching TRBD2 (5 bases). The CDR3 is made up of 13 amino acids. The V end lost 6 bases, the J end lost 5 bases, and 10 bases lay between the germline ends. CDR1 and CDR2 (germline): SNHLY, FYNNEI.